Below, 16 T cell receptor beta chains from the same sample are listed, as sequenced in a study of blood T cells in healthy people across ages. With a J-beta primer mix and a sample-barcoded 5' primer, a second PCR ran about 7 to 12 cycles. TCRdb independently ran MiXCR on the 5' RACE reads; one entry per CDR3 protein. The top ten clones hold around 2.9% of a sample with around 780,000 distinct CDR3 sequences, about a quarter of them seen once. This same sample was also part of a study on T cells of mothers and their children.

The sample consisted of blood. The receptors stem from a boy younger than 18 in good health.

About this clonotype itself: A read error may account for a junction end that differs from germline. This sequence joins TRBV10-3 and TRBJ2-7, with a possible D match to TRBD2 (5 bases). The CDR3 runs to 13 residues. Germline V lookup: CDR1 ENHRY, CDR2 SYGVKD. CDR3 protein: CTISEEDSYEQYF. DNA of the CDR3: TGTACCATCAGTGAGGAGGATTCCTACGAGCAGTACTTC.

This rearrangement joins TRBV24-1 to TRBJ2-1; perhaps TRBD1 as D (6 bases). The CDR3 has 15 residues. Germline assignment: CDR1 KGHDR and CDR2 SFDVKD. The V gene lost 6 bases and the J gene lost 1 base, with 12 bases spanning the gap. CDR3 region: CATSTRGSSYNEQFF. The CDR3 DNA is TGTGCCACCAGTACCAGGGGTTCATCCTACAATGAGCAGTTCTTC.

The chain carries TRBV29-1 and TRBJ1-5; D possibly corresponds to TRBD1 (5 bases). Germline CDR1 and CDR2: SQVTM and ANQGSEA. V lost 7 bases, J lost 7 bases, and 14 bases lay in between. CDR3 length equals 12 residues. The CDR3 loop is CSAWRAGQPQHF. DNA for the CDR3: TGCAGCGCTTGGCGGGCAGGGCAGCCCCAGCATTTT.

This chain uses TRBV7-9 with TRBJ2-7; D is unclear. V shed 3 bases and J shed 4 bases, with 16 bases lying between them. The CDR3 loop spans 15 amino acids. Germline V lookup: CDR1 SEHNR, CDR2 FQNEAQ (reference sequence). Written as DNA, the CDR3 is TGTGCCAGCAGCTTGGGTTTAAGTCTCGCGTACGAGCAGTACTTC. It translates to CASSLGLSLAYEQYF.

This clonotype showed up just a few times. The gene calls are TRBV12-3 or TRBV12-4 and TRBJ2-1, with a weak D call TRBD1 (6 bases). The J call is doubtful: the DNA matches TRBJ2-7 better. CDR3 length equals 15 residues. Here the CDR3 DNA reads TGTGCCAGCAGTTTTAGTTCTATAGGGGGCTACGAGCAGTACTTC. Residues: CASSFSSIGGYEQYF.

This clonotype appeared a few times. The chain recombines TRBV24-1 with TRBJ1-3; D not resolved. V was clipped by 0 bases and J by 0 bases, with 8 bases between them. CDR1 and CDR2 (germline): KGHDR, SFDVKD. This CDR3 has 16 amino acids. This chain's CDR3 is CATSDLYHISGNTIYF. DNA of the CDR3: TGTGCCACCAGTGATTTGTACCACATCTCTGGAAACACCATATATTTT.

This chain joins TRBV29-1 and TRBJ2-1; no definite D call. V was shortened by 5 bases and J by 0 bases, with 8 bases between the two germline ends. CDR3 length equals 13 residues. Germline lookup yields CDR1 SQVTM and CDR2 ANQGSEA. In DNA, the CDR3 is TGCAGCGTTTCCAGTCGCTCCTACAATGAGCAGTTCTTC. Its translation: CSVSSRSYNEQFF.

CDR3 DNA sequence: TGCGCCAGCAGCGCCTGGAGGGAGACGAACACTGAAGCTTTCTTT. It is translated as CASSAWRETNTEAFF. This chain joins TRBV5-1 and TRBJ1-1; D is unresolved. The CDR3 covers 15 residues. Germline lookup yields CDR1 SGHRS and CDR2 YFSETQ. Trimming left V 4 bases short and J 1 base short, with 14 bases between.

This clonotype was found a few times. The chain employs TRBV2 and TRBJ2-5; D unresolved. V lost 3 bases to trimming and J lost 1 base, with 12 bases between them. This CDR3 has 15 amino acids. The germline gives CDR1 SNHLY, CDR2 FYNNEI. CDR3 sequence: CASSESRIPQETQYF. CDR3 DNA: TGTGCCAGCAGTGAGTCCCGGATTCCCCAAGAGACCCAGTACTTC. Full variable domain (remainder filled in from reference TRBV2 and TRBJ2-5): EPEVTQTPSHQVTQMGQEVILRCVPISNHLYFYWYRQILGQKVEFLVSFYNNEISEKSEIFDDQFSVERPDGSNFTLKIRSTKLEDSAMYFCASSESRIPQETQYFGPGTRLLVL.

The chain is built from TRBV4-1 and TRBJ2-2; 7 nucleotides line up with TRBD2. Germline V gene lookup returns CDR1 MGHRA and CDR2 YSYEKL. Trimming took 2 bases from V and 4 from J; bases not matched to a gene: 31. The CDR3 length is 24 residues. CDR3 nucleotide sequence: TGCGCCAGCAGCCAACCCTCGCGGAGAGGAGGCCTACTAGCGCCGGGGGTCGGCACCGGGGAGCTGTTTTTT. Protein: CASSQPSRRGGLLAPGVGTGELFF.

V gene TRBV6-2 or TRBV6-3 combines with J gene TRBJ2-1; D is possibly TRBD2 (6 bases). This CDR3 is 13 amino acids long. Between the trimmed V and J ends, which lost 6 bases and 9 bases, there was a span of 15 bases. The germline V gene encodes CDR1 MNHEY and CDR2 SVGEGT. The CDR3 spells CASSLTGVLEQFF. Here the CDR3 DNA reads TGTGCCAGCAGCCTGACGGGGGTCCTTGAGCAGTTCTTC.

The chain couples TRBV30 to TRBJ2-2; D is possibly TRBD1 or TRBD2 (5 bases each). The CDR3 has 14 amino acids. Germline values: CDR1 GTSNPN, CDR2 SVGIG (reference sequence). V shed 4 bases and J shed 2 bases, with 11 bases lying between them. The CDR3 DNA sequence: TGTGCCTGGAATTGGGACGGAAACACCGGGGAGCTGTTTTTT. Amino acids: CAWNWDGNTGELFF.

The chain combines TRBV6-1 with TRBJ2-5; 9 positions match TRBD2. The last part of the DNA fits TRBJ2-1 better; the J call may be wrong. Germline CDR1 is MNHNS and CDR2 is SASEGT. The CDR3 has 17 amino acids. CDR3 sequence: CASSEALAGLSYNEQFF. The CDR3 bases are TGTGCCAGCAGTGAAGCCCTAGCGGGGCTCTCCTACAATGAGCAGTTCTTC.

This clonotype was seen ten or more times. The V and J genes are TRBV25-1 and TRBJ2-5; D is possibly TRBD1 (7 bases). Trimming removed 7 bases from V and 5 bases from J, with 23 bases in between. The CDR3 spans 16 residues. Looked up from germline, CDR1 is MGHDK and CDR2 is SYGVNS. The CDR3 DNA is TGTGCCAGCATTCCCCAAGGGTCAGGGGGAGGCGAGACCCAGTACTTC. The encoded protein is CASIPQGSGGGETQYF.

This clonotype came up a few times. The V and J genes are TRBV10-3 and TRBJ1-3; D is undetermined. Germline CDR1 reads ENHRY; CDR2 reads SYGVKD. This CDR3 is built from 14 residues. V was cut by 2 bases and J by 0 bases, with 5 bases left in between. The CDR3 DNA reads TGTGCCATCAGTGAGACAGTCTCTGGAAACACCATATATTTT. Protein: CAISETVSGNTIYF.

CDR3 protein: CASSLVGLGETQYF. The CDR3 coding sequence is TGTGCCAGCAGCTTAGTAGGGCTTGGGGAGACCCAGTACTTC. The chain has TRBV11-2 and TRBJ2-5, with D uncertain. CDR3 size: 14 residues. Between the trimmed V and J ends, which lost 1 base and 5 bases, there was a span of 11 bases. The germline gives CDR1 SGHAT, CDR2 FQNNGV.